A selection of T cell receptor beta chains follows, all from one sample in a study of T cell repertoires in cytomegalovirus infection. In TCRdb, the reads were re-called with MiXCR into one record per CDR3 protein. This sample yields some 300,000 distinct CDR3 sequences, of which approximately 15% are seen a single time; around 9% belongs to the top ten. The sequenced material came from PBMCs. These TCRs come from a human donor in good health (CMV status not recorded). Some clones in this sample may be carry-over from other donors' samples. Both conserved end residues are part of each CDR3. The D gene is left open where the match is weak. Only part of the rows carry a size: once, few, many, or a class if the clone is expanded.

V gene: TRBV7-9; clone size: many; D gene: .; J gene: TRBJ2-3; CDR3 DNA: TGTGCCAGCAGCTTTATCAGGGCCCTGGGCACAGATACGCAGTATTTT; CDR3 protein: CASSFIRALGTDTQYF
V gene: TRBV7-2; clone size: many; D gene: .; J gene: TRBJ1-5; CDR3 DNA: TGTGCCAGCAGCTTATCACCTTATAGCAATCAGCCCCAGCATTTT; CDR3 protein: CASSLSPYSNQPQHF
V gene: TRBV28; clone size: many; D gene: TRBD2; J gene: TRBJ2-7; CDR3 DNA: TGTGCCAGCAGTTTAGGGCTAGCGGGAGGATACGAGCAGTACTTC; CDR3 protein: CASSLGLAGGYEQYF
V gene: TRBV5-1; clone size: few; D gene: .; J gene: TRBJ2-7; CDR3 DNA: TGCGCCAGCAGCTTGGTTGAGCGGAACGAGCAGTACTTC; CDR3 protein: CASSLVERNEQYF
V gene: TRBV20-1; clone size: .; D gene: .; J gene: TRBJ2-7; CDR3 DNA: TGCAGTGCTAGAGTGGGCCCCTCGGGTCGCAACGAGCAGTACTTC; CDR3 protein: CSARVGPSGRNEQYF
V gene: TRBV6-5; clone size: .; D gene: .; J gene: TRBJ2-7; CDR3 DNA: TGTGCCAGCAGTTATTCCGGGGTCGGGCCAGTTACCTACGAGCAGTACTTC; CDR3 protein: CASSYSGVGPVTYEQYF
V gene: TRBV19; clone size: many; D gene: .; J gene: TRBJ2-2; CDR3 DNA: TGTGCCAGTAATCCCCCCAACAGGGCCGGGGAGCTGTTTTTT; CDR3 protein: CASNPPNRAGELFF
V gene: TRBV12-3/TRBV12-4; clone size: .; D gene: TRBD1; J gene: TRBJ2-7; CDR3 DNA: TGTGCCAGCAGCCAATCCCGGGACAGGGGCAGCGAGCAGTACTTC; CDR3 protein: CASSQSRDRGSEQYF
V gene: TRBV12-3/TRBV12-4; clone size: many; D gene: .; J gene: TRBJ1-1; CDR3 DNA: TGTGCCAGCAGCTTGCTGTTCTTT; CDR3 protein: CASSLLFF
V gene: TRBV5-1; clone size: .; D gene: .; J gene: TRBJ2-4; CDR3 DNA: TGCGCCAGCAGCTTGGGGGGGATAGCCAAAAACATTCAGTACTTC; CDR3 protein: CASSLGGIAKNIQYF
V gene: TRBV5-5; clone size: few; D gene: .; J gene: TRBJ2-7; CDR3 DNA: TGTGCCAGCAGCTTGGAACGGCAGAACTACGAGCAGTACTTC; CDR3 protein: CASSLERQNYEQYF
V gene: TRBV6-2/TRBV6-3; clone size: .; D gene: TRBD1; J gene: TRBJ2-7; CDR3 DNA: TGTGCCAGCCGGGACAGGGACCACGAGCAGTACTTC; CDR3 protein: CASRDRDHEQYF
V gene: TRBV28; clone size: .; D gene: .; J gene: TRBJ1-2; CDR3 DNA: TGTGCCAGCAGTTTGCCCCTATTGTCCGGCAGCCGATTAATTTATGGCTACACCTTC; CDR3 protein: CASSLPLLSGSRLIYGYTF
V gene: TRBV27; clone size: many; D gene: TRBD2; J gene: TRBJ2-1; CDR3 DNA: TGTGCCAGCAGTTTATTGACATTAAGCGGGACTAGCGGGTTTACAGAGCAGTTCTTC; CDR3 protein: CASSLLTLSGTSGFTEQFF
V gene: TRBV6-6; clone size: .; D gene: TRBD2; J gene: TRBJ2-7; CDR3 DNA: TGTGCCAGCAGACCTGGGGGGGGTATCACCTACGAGCAGTACTTC; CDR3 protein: CASRPGGGITYEQYF
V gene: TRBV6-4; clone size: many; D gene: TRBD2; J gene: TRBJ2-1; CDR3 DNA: TGTGCCAGCAGTGGTAGCGGGGGGGCCAATGAGCAGTTCTTC; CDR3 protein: CASSGSGGANEQFF
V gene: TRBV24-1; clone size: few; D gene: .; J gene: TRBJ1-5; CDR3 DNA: TGTGCCACCAGTGATTCTGGGACTAATCAGCCCCAGCATTTT; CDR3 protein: CATSDSGTNQPQHF
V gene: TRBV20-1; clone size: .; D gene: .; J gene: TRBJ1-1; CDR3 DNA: TGCAGTGCTAGAGATCAGTTGGCCTATCGGGCTTTCTTT; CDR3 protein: CSARDQLAYRAFF
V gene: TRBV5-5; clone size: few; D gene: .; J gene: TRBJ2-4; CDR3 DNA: TGTGCCAGCAGCTTGAGGCCACAGGTAGAAGCCAAAAACATTCAGTACTTC; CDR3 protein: CASSLRPQVEAKNIQYF
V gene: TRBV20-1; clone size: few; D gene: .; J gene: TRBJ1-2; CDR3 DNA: TGCAGTGCCGATTCCAGGGTTGGCAGCTATGGCTACACCTTC; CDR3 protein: CSADSRVGSYGYTF
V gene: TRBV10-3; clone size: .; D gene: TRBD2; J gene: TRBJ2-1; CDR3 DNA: TGTGCCATCAGTCCCGGGACTAGCGGGAGAGATGAGCAGTTCTTC; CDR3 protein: CAISPGTSGRDEQFF
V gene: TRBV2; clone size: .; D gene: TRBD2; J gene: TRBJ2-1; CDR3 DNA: TGTGCCCGTAATAGCGGGGGGCGTGACAATGAGCAGTTCTTC; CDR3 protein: CARNSGGRDNEQFF
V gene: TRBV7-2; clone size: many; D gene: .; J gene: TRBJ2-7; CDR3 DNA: TGTGCCAGCAGCCCGATATGGCTCGAGCAGTACTTC; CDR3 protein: CASSPIWLEQYF
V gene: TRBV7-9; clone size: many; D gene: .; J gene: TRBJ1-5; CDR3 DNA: TGTGCCAGCAGCTTAGGTCCCGCGGGCAATCAGCCCCAGCATTTT; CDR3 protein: CASSLGPAGNQPQHF
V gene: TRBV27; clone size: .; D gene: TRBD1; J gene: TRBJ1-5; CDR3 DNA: TGTGCCAGCAGTTTAGTACGACCACAGGGGGCGCGGGATCAGCCCCAGCATTTT; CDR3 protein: CASSLVRPQGARDQPQHF
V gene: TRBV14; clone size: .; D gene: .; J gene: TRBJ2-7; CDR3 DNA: TGTGCCAGCAGCCATCTTTCCGGGACGGCTTCCTACGAGCAGTACTTC; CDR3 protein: CASSHLSGTASYEQYF
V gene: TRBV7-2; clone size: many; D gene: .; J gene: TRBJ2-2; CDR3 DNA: TGTGCCAGCAGCTTGGAAGCATCCGGACACGGGACCGGGGAGCTGTTTTTT; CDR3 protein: CASSLEASGHGTGELFF
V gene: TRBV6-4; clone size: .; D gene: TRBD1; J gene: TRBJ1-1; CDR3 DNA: TGTGCCAGCACCGAGGGACAGGTAGTAGGGGACACTGAAGCTTTCTTT; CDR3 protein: CASTEGQVVGDTEAFF
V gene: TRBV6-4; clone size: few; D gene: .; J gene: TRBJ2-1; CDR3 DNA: TGTGCCAGTGCCGAAGGGGTAGGAGGGGGCAATGAGCAGTTCTTC; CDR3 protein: CASAEGVGGGNEQFF
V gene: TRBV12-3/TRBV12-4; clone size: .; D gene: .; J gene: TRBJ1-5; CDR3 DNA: TGTGCCAGCAGTTTCGGGGGAAGGGAGCCCCAGCATTTT; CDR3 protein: CASSFGGREPQHF
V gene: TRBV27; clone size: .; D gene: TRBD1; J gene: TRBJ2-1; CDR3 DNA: TGTGCCAGCAGTTCATACCGGGACAGCCCCAATGAGCAGTTCTTC; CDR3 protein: CASSSYRDSPNEQFF
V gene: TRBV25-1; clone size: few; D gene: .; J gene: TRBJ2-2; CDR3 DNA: TGTGCCAGCAGTGAATTGCCCCCCGGGGAGCTGTTTTTT; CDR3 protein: CASSELPPGELFF
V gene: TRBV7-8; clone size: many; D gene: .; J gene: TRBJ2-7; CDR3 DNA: TGTGCCAGCAGCTTAGTTCGGTTAGGCTACGAGCAGTACTTC; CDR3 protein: CASSLVRLGYEQYF
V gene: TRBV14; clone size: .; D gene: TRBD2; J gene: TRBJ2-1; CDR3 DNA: TGTGCCAGCAGCCAAGGGGGACTAGCGGGAGTACAGTTCTTC; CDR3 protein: CASSQGGLAGVQFF
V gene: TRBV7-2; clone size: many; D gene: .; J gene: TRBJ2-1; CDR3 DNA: TGTGCCAGCAGCTTAGCCGCCGGGAGCTCCTACAATGAGCAGTTCTTC; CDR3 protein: CASSLAAGSSYNEQFF
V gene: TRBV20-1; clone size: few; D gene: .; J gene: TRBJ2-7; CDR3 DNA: TGCAGTGCTAGAGATCGAAGAGCCCCTGACGAGCAGTACTTC; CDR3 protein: CSARDRRAPDEQYF
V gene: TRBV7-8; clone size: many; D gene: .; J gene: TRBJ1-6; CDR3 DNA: TGTGCCAGCAGCTTAGCTGGGCAGGGCGGACCACCCCTCCACTTT; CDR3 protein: CASSLAGQGGPPLHF
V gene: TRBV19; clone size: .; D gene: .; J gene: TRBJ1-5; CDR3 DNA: TGTGCCAGTTCCTCAGGGTTTCTGGGCAATCAGCCCCAGCATTTT; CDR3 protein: CASSSGFLGNQPQHF
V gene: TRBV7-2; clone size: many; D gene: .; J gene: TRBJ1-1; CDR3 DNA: TGTGCCAGCAGCTACGGCCGATGGGGCACTGAAGCTTTCTTT; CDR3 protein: CASSYGRWGTEAFF
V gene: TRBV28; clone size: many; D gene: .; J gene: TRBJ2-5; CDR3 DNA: TGTGCCAGCAGTTTTCAGGGGCGCGGGGAGACCCAGTACTTC; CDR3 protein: CASSFQGRGETQYF
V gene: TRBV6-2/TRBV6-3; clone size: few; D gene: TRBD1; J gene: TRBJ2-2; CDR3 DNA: TGTGCCAGCAGTAGCAGGGGGCACACCGGGGAGCTGTTTTTT; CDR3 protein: CASSSRGHTGELFF
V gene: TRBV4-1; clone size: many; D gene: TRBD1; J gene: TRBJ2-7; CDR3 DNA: TGCGCCAGCAGCCAAGGCGGGGGACAGGGCCTATGGGGGGAGCAGTACTTC; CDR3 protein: CASSQGGGQGLWGEQYF
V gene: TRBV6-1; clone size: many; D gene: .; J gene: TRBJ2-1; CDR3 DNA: TGTGCCAGCAGCCAAGGACACTCGCAGTTCTTC; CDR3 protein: CASSQGHSQFF
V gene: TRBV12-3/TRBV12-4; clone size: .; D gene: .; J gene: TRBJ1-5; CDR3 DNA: TGTGCCAGCAGTTCGGGAAGTGTGAATCAGCCCCAGCATTTT; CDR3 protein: CASSSGSVNQPQHF
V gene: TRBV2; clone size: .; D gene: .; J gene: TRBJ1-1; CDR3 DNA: TGTGCCAGCAGTGACTTGGGCGCCGAAGCTTTCTTT; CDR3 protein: CASSDLGAEAFF
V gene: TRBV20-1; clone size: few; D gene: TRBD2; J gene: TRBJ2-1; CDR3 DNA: TGCAGTGGGGGCGGGGGGGCGGATGAGCAGTTCTTC; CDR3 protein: CSGGGGADEQFF
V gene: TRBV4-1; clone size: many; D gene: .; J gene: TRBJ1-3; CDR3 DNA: TGCGCCAGCAGCCAAGAGCTCCGGACCGAACGAAACACCATATATTTT; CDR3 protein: CASSQELRTERNTIYF
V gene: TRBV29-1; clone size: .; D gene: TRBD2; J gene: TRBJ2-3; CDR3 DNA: TGCAGCGTACCCGGGGAGAGCGGGGGGGGAGATACGCAGTATTTT; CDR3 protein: CSVPGESGGGDTQYF
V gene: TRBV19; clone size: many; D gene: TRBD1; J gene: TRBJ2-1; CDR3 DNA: TGTGCCAGTACAGTTACAGGGGGCTGGGGTGAGCAGTTCTTC; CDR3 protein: CASTVTGGWGEQFF
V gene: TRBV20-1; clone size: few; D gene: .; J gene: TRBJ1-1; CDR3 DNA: TGCAGTGCTAGAGATCTAGGGGGTTCGGGGAACACTGAAGCTTTCTTT; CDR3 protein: CSARDLGGSGNTEAFF
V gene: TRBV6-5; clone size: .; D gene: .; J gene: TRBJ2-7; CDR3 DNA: TGTGCCAGCTCACAGGCGGCGGGGTCCTACGAGCAGTACTTC; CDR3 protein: CASSQAAGSYEQYF
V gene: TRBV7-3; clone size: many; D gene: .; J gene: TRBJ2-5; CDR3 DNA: TGTGCCAGCAGCTTAACGTCAAGGGGGACCGTCCAAGAGACCCAGTACTTC; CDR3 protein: CASSLTSRGTVQETQYF
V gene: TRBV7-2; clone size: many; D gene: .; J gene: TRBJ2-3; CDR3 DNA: TGTGCCAGCAGTCCCGGCGGATTCACAGATACGCAGTATTTT; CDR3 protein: CASSPGGFTDTQYF
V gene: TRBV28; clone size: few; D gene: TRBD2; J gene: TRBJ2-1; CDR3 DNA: TGTGCCAGCAAGGGGCCTAGCGGGAGGGGGGATGAGCAGTTCTTC; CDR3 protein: CASKGPSGRGDEQFF
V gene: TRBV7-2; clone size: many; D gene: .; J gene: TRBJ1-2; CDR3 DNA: TGTGCCAGCAGCAAACAGGCTCCCTATGGCTACACCTTC; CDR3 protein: CASSKQAPYGYTF
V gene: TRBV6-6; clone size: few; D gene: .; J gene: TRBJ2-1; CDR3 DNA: TGTGCCAGCAGTTACTCGGGGGCCCACTACAATGAGCAGTTCTTC; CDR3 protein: CASSYSGAHYNEQFF
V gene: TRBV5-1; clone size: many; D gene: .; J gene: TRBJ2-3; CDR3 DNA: TGCGCCAGCAGCTTGCAGTTTCTGGGAACAGATACGCAGTATTTT; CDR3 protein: CASSLQFLGTDTQYF
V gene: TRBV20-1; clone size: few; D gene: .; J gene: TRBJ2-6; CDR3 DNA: TGCAGTGCCTACGACAGCTCTGGGGCCAACGTCCTGACTTTC; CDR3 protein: CSAYDSSGANVLTF
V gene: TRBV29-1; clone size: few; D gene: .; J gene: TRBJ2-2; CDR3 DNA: TGCAGCGTTGAAGATCCCGGCAGGGAAAACACCGGGGAGCTGTTTTTT; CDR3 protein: CSVEDPGRENTGELFF